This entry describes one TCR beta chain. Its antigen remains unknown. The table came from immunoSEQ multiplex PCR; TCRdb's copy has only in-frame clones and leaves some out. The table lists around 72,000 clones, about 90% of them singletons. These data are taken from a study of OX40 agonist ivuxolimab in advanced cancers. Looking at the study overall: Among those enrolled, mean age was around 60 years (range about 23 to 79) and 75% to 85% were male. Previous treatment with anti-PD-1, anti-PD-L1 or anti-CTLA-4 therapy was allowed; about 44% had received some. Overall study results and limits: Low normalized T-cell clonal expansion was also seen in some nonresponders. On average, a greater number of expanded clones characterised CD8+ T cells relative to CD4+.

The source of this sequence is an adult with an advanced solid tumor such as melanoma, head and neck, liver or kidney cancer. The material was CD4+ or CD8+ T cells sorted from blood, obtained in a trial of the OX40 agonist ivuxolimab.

The CDR3 sequence is CASSRASGISSYNEQFF. The CDR3, as DNA: TGTGCCAGCAGTAGGGCTAGCGGGATCAGCTCCTACAATGAGCAGTTCTTC. The chain links TRBV25-1 to TRBJ2-1, with 9 nucleotides matching TRBD2. Germline loops: CDR1 MGHDK, CDR2 SYGVNS. CDR3 size: 17 residues. V shed 5 bases and J 0 bases; nucleotides not matched to a gene: 8.